Listed here are 31 T cell receptor beta chains from one sample, sequenced in a study of T-cell reconstitution after alpha-beta-depleted transplantation in children. For TCRbeta, the library was prepared with unique molecular identifiers. TCRdb reprocessed the PCR reads via MiXCR and lists one record per CDR3 protein. The sample records some 490,000 distinct CDR3 sequences, approximately 13% being singletons. The material was PBMCs from the stem cell graft donor, obtained from the stem cell graft. The receptors originated from a human donor who donated a stem cell graft to a child with combined immunodeficiency.

This clonotype was counted at least ten times. The gene calls are TRBV12-3 or TRBV12-4 and TRBJ2-5; no definite D call. This CDR3 is 12 amino acids long. The V and J ends lost 6 bases and 4 bases respectively, with 9 bases between them. The DNA for the CDR3 is TGTGCCAGCAGCGGCTCGATAGAGACCCAGTACTTC. Translated: CASSGSIETQYF.

The chain has TRBV12-3 or TRBV12-4 and TRBJ2-5; 14 bases align to TRBD2. The CDR3 extends over 16 amino acids. The ends lost 5 bases at V and 5 bases at J; junction bases unmatched: 7. CDR3 in DNA: TGTGCCAGCAGTGAAAGACTAGCGGGAGGGGGGGAGACCCAGTACTTC. It encodes CASSERLAGGGETQYF.

This clonotype was seen only a few times. The V and J genes are TRBV9 and TRBJ2-7, with D perhaps matching TRBD2 (6 bases). Germline loops: CDR1 SGDLS, CDR2 YYNGEE. Trimming removed 0 bases from V and 5 bases from J, with 15 bases in between. This CDR3 comprises 15 residues. CDR3 DNA: TGTGCCAGCAGCGTAGGCGCGGCGGGATCCCACGAGCAGTACTTC. Residues: CASSVGAAGSHEQYF.

This clonotype was counted many times. The rearrangement links TRBV12-3 or TRBV12-4 to TRBJ2-1; D gene unclear. Trimming removed 5 bases from V and 8 bases from J, with 10 bases in between. The CDR3 runs 12 residues. CDR3 sequence reads: CASSLLGYEQFF. As DNA, the CDR3 is TGTGCCAGCAGTCTCCTGGGCTATGAGCAGTTCTTC.

This clonotype was observed a few times. The rearrangement uses TRBV18 and TRBJ1-4; D not certain. The CDR3 has 16 residues. CDR1 KGHSH and CDR2 LQKENI come from the germline V gene. The V end was cut by 2 bases, the J end by 5 bases, with 15 bases between. The CDR3 sequence: CASSPGAGVRNEKLFF. The CDR3, as DNA: TGTGCCAGCTCACCAGGAGCCGGGGTGAGGAATGAAAAACTGTTTTTT.

Ten or more counts support this clonotype. This chain connects TRBV29-1 to TRBJ2-1; the D is unclear. CDR3 length: 11 amino acids. Trimming removed 1 base at V and 10 bases at J, with 8 bases between. Germline CDR1 reads SQVTM; CDR2 reads ANQGSEA. CDR3 nucleotide sequence: TGCAGCGTTGAAGTTACGGTAGAGCAGTTCTTC. Translating it yields CSVEVTVEQFF.

The chain recombines TRBV6-5 with TRBJ2-3; TRBD2 aligns across 14 bases. The germline V gene encodes CDR1 MNHEY and CDR2 SVGAGI. The CDR3 consists of 16 residues. Losses at the gene ends were 2 bases for V and 6 bases for J; bases not matched to a gene: 4. The DNA for the CDR3 is TGTGCCAGCAGTTACGGGGGGACTAGCGGGAGTGATACGCAGTATTTT. Protein product: CASSYGGTSGSDTQYF.

The chain links TRBV6-2 or TRBV6-3 to TRBJ2-2; either TRBD1 or TRBD2 may supply D (5 bases each). The length of the CDR3 is 14 residues. Germline V CDR1 and CDR2: MNHEY, SVGEGT. The V and J ends lost 7 bases and 8 bases respectively, with 17 bases between them. The CDR3 region has the DNA TGTGCCAGCACCCACGCCCGGGGCCTGGGGGAGCTGTTTTTT. This sequence encodes CASTHARGLGELFF.

This clonotype has ten or more counts. The chain is built from TRBV5-1 and TRBJ2-2, with 8 bases matching TRBD1. Germline loops: CDR1 SGHRS, CDR2 YFSETQ. V was clipped by 4 bases and J by 7 bases; unmatched bases: 12. This CDR3 spans 16 amino acids. CDR3 amino acids: CASSPRTGRGDGELFF. The CDR3 DNA follows: TGCGCCAGCAGCCCCCGGACAGGGAGAGGCGACGGGGAGCTGTTTTTT.

This chain links TRBV5-1 with TRBJ2-1, with TRBD2 identical over 8 bases. Trimming cost V 1 base and J 3 bases; bases outside gene matches: 3. Germline V lookup: CDR1 SGHRS, CDR2 YFSETQ. The CDR3 has 15 residues. CDR3 DNA: TGCGCCAGCAGCTTGTACGCGGGAGGCTACAATGAGCAGTTCTTC. Amino acids: CASSLYAGGYNEQFF.

The table lists this clonotype with a few counts. The chain uses TRBV25-1 and TRBJ2-7, with 8 bases that match TRBD2. The CDR3 extends over 15 amino acids. Germline CDR1 and CDR2: MGHDK and SYGVNS. The V gene end was trimmed by 4 bases and the J gene end by 1 base; junction bases not matched to a gene: 6. In nucleotides, the CDR3 is TGTGCCAGCAGTGGGCTAGCGGGCCTATCCTACGAGCAGTACTTC. It encodes CASSGLAGLSYEQYF.

This clonotype was counted only a few times. CDR3 nucleotide sequence: TGTGCCAGCAGCGCCTCCTCCCTCTACAATGAGCAGTTCTTC. It translates to CASSASSLYNEQFF. The gene calls are TRBV9 and TRBJ2-1; no reliable D call. The germline gives CDR1 SGDLS, CDR2 YYNGEE. The V gene lost 3 bases and the J gene lost 3 bases, with 10 bases spanning the gap. The CDR3 is 14 residues long.

This clonotype has a count of ten or more. The chain joins TRBV12-3 or TRBV12-4 to TRBJ2-6; TRBD2 matches 9 bases. The CDR3 contains 17 residues. V gave up 2 bases and J gave up 2 bases; unmatched junction bases: 4. The CDR3 DNA follows: TGTGCCAGCAGTTTATCGGCTAGCGGGGCTGGGGCCAACGTCCTGACTTTC. Amino acid sequence: CASSLSASGAGANVLTF.

The rearrangement links TRBV2 to TRBJ2-1; 9 positions match TRBD2. Germline CDR1 SNHLY, CDR2 FYNNEI. The CDR3 spans 13 residues. The ends lost 7 bases at V and 4 bases at J; junction bases unmatched: 2. This CDR3 reads CASKAGGYNEQFF. The CDR3, as DNA: TGTGCCAGCAAAGCGGGGGGTTACAATGAGCAGTTCTTC.

The V gene is TRBV29-1, the J gene TRBJ2-6; D is undetermined. Trimming stripped 2 bases from V and 3 bases from J, with 8 bases between. This CDR3 contains 14 residues. The germline V gene has CDR1 SQVTM and CDR2 ANQGSEA. CDR3 nucleotide sequence: TGCAGCGTTGAATCTGGGGTTGGGGCCAACGTCCTGACTTTC. This gives the protein CSVESGVGANVLTF.

In this sample, this clonotype turned up many times. This CDR3 reads CASSQDWLNTGELFF. DNA of the CDR3: TGCGCCAGCAGCCAAGATTGGCTCAACACCGGGGAGCTGTTTTTT. The chain couples TRBV4-3 to TRBJ2-2; D call uncertain. The germline V and J ends were trimmed by 0 bases and 2 bases, with 7 bases remaining between them. This CDR3 is built from 15 residues. Germline CDR1 LGHNA, CDR2 YSLEER.

The rearrangement links TRBV30 to TRBJ2-2; a possible D gene is TRBD2 (5 bases). V was cut by 3 bases and J by 2 bases, with 13 bases left in between. Germline V gene sequence: CDR1 GTSNPN, CDR2 SVGIG (reference sequence). CDR3 length: 15 amino acids. CDR3 in DNA: TGTGCCTGGAGCAGGTCTAGCTTTAACACCGGGGAGCTGTTTTTT. Residues: CAWSRSSFNTGELFF.

Remarks on this clonotype: This clone may be a read error of a much larger clone one base away. This rearrangement joins TRBV15 to TRBJ2-4; no clear D. The V gene's germline CDR1 is LNHNV and CDR2 YYDKDF (reference sequence). CDR3 size: 17 residues. In DNA, the CDR3 is TGTGCCACCAGCAGAGGAGACGTAAATATTGCCAAAAACATTCAGAACTTC. It yields the protein CATSRGDVNIAKNIQNF.

In its sample, this clonotype was seen many times. The V gene is TRBV24-1, the J gene TRBJ2-1, with D hard to call. The CDR3 length is 12 residues. Germline assignment: CDR1 KGHDR and CDR2 SFDVKD. V gave up 1 base and J gave up 8 bases, with 5 bases separating them. The CDR3 nucleotides read TGTGCCACCAGTGATTTTCCAGATGAGCAGTTCTTC. Translating it yields CATSDFPDEQFF.

This clonotype has only a few counts. The chain combines TRBV2 with TRBJ2-1; D gene uncertain. The V gene's germline CDR1 is SNHLY and CDR2 FYNNEI. V lost 6 bases and J lost 1, with 16 bases in between. The CDR3 runs 16 residues. The CDR3 region is CASRASSIKSYNEQFF. The CDR3 DNA reads TGTGCCAGCAGGGCAAGCTCAATCAAGTCCTACAATGAGCAGTTCTTC.

This chain joins TRBV4-3 and TRBJ2-1, with D possibly matching TRBD1 (6 bases). The germline V gene encodes CDR1 LGHNA and CDR2 YSLEER. V lost 1 base to trimming and J lost 0 bases, with 13 bases between them. The CDR3 has 17 amino acids. The DNA of the CDR3 is TGCGCCAGCAGCCAAGGTAGCTTCAGGGGCTCCTACAATGAGCAGTTCTTC. It specifies CASSQGSFRGSYNEQFF.

This clonotype came up a few times. V is TRBV6-5 and J is TRBJ2-2; D possibly corresponds to TRBD2 (5 bases). V was shortened by 4 bases and J by 5 bases, with 14 bases between the two germline ends. Germline assignment: CDR1 MNHEY and CDR2 SVGAGI. The length of the CDR3 is 15 residues. The CDR3 nucleotides are TGTGCCAGCAGTTGGCGTGGCGGGTTAACCGGGGAGCTGTTTTTT. Translating gives CASSWRGGLTGELFF.

The chain carries TRBV5-1 and TRBJ2-3, with D maybe TRBD2 (6 bases). The CDR3 spans 16 residues. V was pared by 2 bases and J by 3 bases, with 16 bases between. CDR1 is SGHRS, CDR2 YFSETQ, per germline. CDR3 bases: TGCGCCAGCAGCTTTTCGGGAGATACGAGAACAGATACGCAGTATTTT. This sequence encodes CASSFSGDTRTDTQYF.

This clonotype was picked up many times. The chain links TRBV27 to TRBJ2-2; 7 bases are a match to TRBD1. The trim removed 3 bases at V and 2 bases at J, leaving 3 bases unmatched. The germline V gene has CDR1 MNHEY and CDR2 SMNVEV (reference sequence). The CDR3 sequence is 15 residues long. For the CDR3, the DNA is TGTGCCAGCAGTTTCTGGGACAGCAACACCGGGGAGCTGTTTTTT. Translated: CASSFWDSNTGELFF.

The chain links TRBV15 to TRBJ2-2, with D tentatively TRBD1 (6 bases). Germline loops: CDR1 LNHNV, CDR2 YYDKDF (reference sequence). The V and J ends lost 0 bases and 5 bases respectively, with 10 bases between them. The CDR3 loop spans 15 amino acids. The DNA for the CDR3 is TGTGCCACCAGCAGAGACATCCAGGGGACCGGGGAGCTGTTTTTT. Translating gives CATSRDIQGTGELFF. The whole variable domain, remainder taken from reference TRBV15 and TRBJ2-2, is DAMVIQNPRYQVTQFGKPVTLSCSQTLNHNVMYWYQQKSSQAPKLLFHYYDKDFNNEADTPDNFQSRRPNTSFCFLDIRSPGLGDTAMYLCATSRDIQGTGELFFGEGSRLTVL.

The chain carries TRBV20-1 and TRBJ1-1, with TRBD1 matching over 7 bases. Germline V gene sequence: CDR1 DFQATT, CDR2 SNEGSKA (reference sequence). The CDR3 has 13 residues. V lost 7 bases, J lost 1 base, and 6 bases stayed unmatched. CDR3 sequence (DNA): TGCAGTGTTTCGACAGGGCGGAACACTGAAGCTTTCTTT. Its translation: CSVSTGRNTEAFF.

The chain carries TRBV6-1 and TRBJ2-6; 7 nucleotides agree with TRBD1. Germline V gene data show CDR1 as MNHNS and CDR2 as SASEGT. CDR3 length: 19 amino acids. V shed 6 bases, J shed 0 bases, and the junction held 14 bases outside the gene matches. For the CDR3, the DNA is TGTGCCAGCAGCCCAACGCCCAGGGGGTCCCACTCTGGGGCCAACGTCCTGACTTTC. Protein product: CASSPTPRGSHSGANVLTF.

This clonotype was observed many times. V is TRBV6-5 and J is TRBJ2-1, with D unclear. The length of the CDR3 is 15 residues. Germline assignment: CDR1 MNHEY and CDR2 SVGAGI. Trimming cost V 6 bases and J 4 bases, with 16 bases left between them. CDR3 DNA: TGTGCCAGCAGCCGCAGCTCGGAAACGTACAATGAGCAGTTCTTC. Its translation: CASSRSSETYNEQFF.

The sample holds many counts of this clonotype. V usage is TRBV7-2 and J usage is TRBJ1-5; D gene uncertain. This CDR3 region has 14 residues. The germline CDR1 and CDR2 sequences are SGHTA and FQGNSA. V lost 1 base, J lost 1 base, and 5 bases lay in between. CDR3 bases: TGTGCCAGCAGCTTAGGGGTAAGCAATCAGCCCCAGCATTTT. It specifies CASSLGVSNQPQHF.

This clonotype was recorded a few times. The V gene is TRBV4-2, the J gene TRBJ2-7; tentative D call: TRBD2 (5 bases). The CDR3 has 16 amino acids. Germline V lookup: CDR1 LGHNA, CDR2 YNFKEQ. V was cut by 0 bases and J by 0 bases, with 12 bases left in between. In DNA, the CDR3 is TGTGCCAGCAGCCAAGATTTGCGGGTCAGCTCCTACGAGCAGTACTTC. Translation: CASSQDLRVSSYEQYF.

In this sample, this clonotype turned up many times. The chain has TRBV5-1 and TRBJ2-3; D gene uncertain. Deletions cut 0 bases from V and 0 bases from J, with 14 bases between. This CDR3 spans 17 amino acids. The germline V gene has CDR1 SGHRS and CDR2 YFSETQ. The CDR3 loop is CASSLDEATLSTDTQYF. The CDR3 DNA sequence: TGCGCCAGCAGCTTGGATGAGGCGACTCTTAGCACAGATACGCAGTATTTT.